This T cell receptor (beta chain) was obtained from a study of blood T cell repertoires in COVID-19. Study context: Researchers got acute and convalescent COVID-19 samples from the United States, Italy and Spain. T cells, B-cell-depleted T cells, or PBMCs supplied cDNA or gDNA.

Per the original data handling: Reference gene primer amplification yielded estimated nucleated cell counts. Using immunoSEQ multiplex PCR, the repertoire was profiled, and TCRdb retains in-frame clones only, with some absent. V, J and clone size are those of that table, while D and trimming were read from the DNA. The table has approximately 310,000 clones, about 85% seen once; the top ten hold 1.5% to 2%. CDR1 is SGHTA and CDR2 is FQGNSA in the germline V gene. The CDR3 totals 16 residues. V was cut by 5 bases and J by 0 bases, with 14 bases left in between. The sequenced material came from PBMCs or T cells enriched from blood (not recorded which). This chain links TRBV7-2 with TRBJ2-1; D is possibly TRBD1 (6 bases). The sequence was collected from a woman aged 30 to 39 who had been exposed to COVID-19. CDR3 DNA sequence: TGTGCCAGCAGCACTTGGACAGTTCTCTCCTACAATGAGCAGTTCTTC. It is translated as CASSTWTVLSYNEQFF.